This TCR beta chain was sequenced in a study of identical twins. Template switching introduced a universal primer site, and the cDNA bore unique molecular identifiers. A single record per CDR3 protein comes from TCRdb applying MiXCR to the 5' RACE reads. The sample lists hundreds of thousands of distinct CDR3 sequences, around a sixth seen once, with less than 15% in the top ten. This clonotype was observed a few times. Antigen unknown. The V and J ends lost 5 bases and 2 bases, in that order; junction bases with no gene match: 9. CDR3 length: 15 residues. Germline CDR1 reads SGHTA; CDR2 reads FQGNSA. General study findings and limits: Whereas memory repertoires showed no such difference, abundant cord blood beta clonotypes carried fewer insertions.

This same sample was also part of a study on T cells expressing NK-cell markers.

V gene TRBV7-2 combines with J gene TRBJ2-7; 7 nucleotides agree with TRBD1. The TCR originated in a woman under 30 in good health. What was sequenced was PBMCs. As DNA, the CDR3 is TGTGCCAGCAGCGCTAGTGGGACAGCGACCTACGAGCAGTACTTC. Translating gives CASSASGTATYEQYF.